This entry lists 13 T cell receptor beta chains sequenced from one sample in a study of blood T cell repertoires in COVID-19. Here immunoSEQ multiplex PCR was the method, and the copy in TCRdb shows in-frame clones only, minus some. Of around 100,000 clones listed, under 90% are singletons. The specimen was peripheral blood. Receptors originate from a human donor in a cohort sampled during active COVID-19.

This clone appeared a few times. The V and J genes are TRBV3-1 (or the pseudogene TRBV3-2) and TRBJ1-5, with no clear D. Trimming stripped 4 bases from V and 5 bases from J, with 9 bases between. The CDR3 totals 13 residues. CDR1 is LGHDT and CDR2 is YNNKEL in the germline V gene (reference sequence). The CDR3 DNA reads TGTGCCAGCAGCCCCCAAGTAGATCAGCCCCAGCATTTT. Amino acid sequence: CASSPQVDQPQHF.

V and J are TRBV9 and TRBJ2-7, with 10 bases lining up with TRBD1. Per germline, CDR1 SGDLS and CDR2 YYNGEE. There are 14 residues in the CDR3. With V trimmed by 3 bases and J by 6 bases, 6 bases remained unmatched. As DNA, the CDR3 is TGTGCCAGCAGCGCGGACAGGGGGAGGCTCGAGCAGTACTTC. Protein sequence: CASSADRGRLEQYF.

This chain joins TRBV9 and TRBJ2-7; 10 bases fit TRBD2. Losses at the gene ends were 7 bases for V and 13 bases for J; bases not matched to a gene: 11. CDR1 and CDR2 (germline): SGDLS, YYNGEE. The CDR3 covers 12 residues. The CDR3 coding sequence is TGTGCCAGCTCCGCCGGGACTAGCGTTTTATACTTC. The encoded protein is CASSAGTSVLYF.

The chain combines TRBV7-9 with TRBJ2-3; D remains unclear. V dropped 6 bases and J dropped 2 bases, with 9 bases sitting between them. Germline V lookup: CDR1 SEHNR, CDR2 FQNEAQ (reference sequence). This CDR3 region has 13 residues. The CDR3 coding sequence is TGTGCCAGCAGTGGCCCGTACACAGATACGCAGTATTTT. It translates to CASSGPYTDTQYF.

Remarks on this clone: A junction end diverges from the germline sequence, so it may reflect a read error. The rearrangement uses TRBV4-1 and TRBJ1-2; 8 bases agree with TRBD1. The CDR3 contains 16 residues. Germline loops: CDR1 MGHRA, CDR2 YSYEKL. As DNA, the CDR3 is TGCGCCAGCACCCAAACTTCCGGGACAGGAACCCATGGCTACACCTTC. Protein product: CASTQTSGTGTHGYTF.

The CDR3 coding sequence is TGTGCCAGCAGATCCGCGACAGGCAACTATGGCTACACCTTC. Amino acids: CASRSATGNYGYTF. This chain connects TRBV6-5 to TRBJ1-2, with D tentatively TRBD1 (6 bases). The CDR3 has 14 residues. V gave up 6 bases and J gave up 2 bases, with 13 bases separating them. The germline gives CDR1 MNHEY, CDR2 SVGAGI.

The V gene is TRBV18, the J gene TRBJ1-1, with D possibly being TRBD1 (5 bases). Germline V gene data show CDR1 as KGHSH and CDR2 as LQKENI. Trimming took 2 bases from V and 5 from J, leaving 12 bases between them. The CDR3 spans 14 residues. This CDR3 reads CASSPIFGGTEAFF. CDR3 sequence (DNA): TGTGCCAGCTCACCAATATTTGGGGGGACTGAAGCTTTCTTT.

The V and J genes are TRBV5-1 and TRBJ2-5; 9 bases are a match to TRBD1. The CDR3 runs to 14 residues. Germline V gives CDR1 SGHRS, CDR2 YFSETQ. The junction had 5 bases not matched to a gene; V was cut back by 4 bases and J by 4 bases. This chain's CDR3 is CASSGTGPPETQYF. In nucleotides, the CDR3 is TGCGCCAGCAGCGGGACAGGGCCCCCAGAGACCCAGTACTTC. The whole variable domain, remainder taken from reference TRBV5-1 and TRBJ2-5, is KAGVTQTPRYLIKTRGQQVTLSCSPISGHRSVSWYQQTPGQGLQFLFEYFSETQRNKGNFPGRFSGRQFSNSRSEMNVSTLELGDSALYLCASSGTGPPETQYFGPGTRLLVL.

The chain has TRBV11-3 and TRBJ2-1, with a weak D call TRBD1 (5 bases). The CDR3 is made up of 13 amino acids. Trimming removed 0 bases at V and 10 bases at J, with 10 bases between. Germline loops: CDR1 SGHNT, CDR2 YENEEA. CDR3 sequence reads: CASSLDRDPEQFF. CDR3 DNA: TGTGCCAGCAGCTTAGACAGGGATCCCGAGCAGTTCTTC. The full variable domain, with the rest looked up from reference TRBV11-3 and TRBJ2-1, is EAGVVQSPRYKIIEKKQPVAFWCNPISGHNTLYWYLQNLGQGPELLIRYENEEAVDDSQLPKDRFSAERLKGVDSTLKIQPAELGDSAVYLCASSLDRDPEQFFGPGTRLTVL.

This chain uses TRBV7-2 with TRBJ1-1; no reliable D call. The germline V gene has CDR1 SGHTA and CDR2 FQGNSA. This CDR3 spans 13 amino acids. Trimming stripped 1 base from V and 4 bases from J, with 7 bases between. DNA of the CDR3: TGTGCCAGCAGCTTAGGGGCCGCCACTGAAGCTTTCTTT. Its protein is CASSLGAATEAFF.

V usage is TRBV7-9 and J usage is TRBJ2-1; perhaps TRBD2 as D (6 bases). The ends were cut back, 0 bases at V and 9 bases at J, with 6 bases in the middle. CDR1 is SEHNR and CDR2 is FQNEAQ in the germline V gene (reference sequence). The CDR3 totals 12 residues. The CDR3 DNA sequence: TGTGCCAGCAGCTTAGCGGGGGGTGAGCAGTTCTTC. Translation: CASSLAGGEQFF.

The chain recombines TRBV11-2 with TRBJ2-3; weak D call: TRBD2 (5 bases). The V and J ends lost 6 bases and 0 bases respectively, with 13 bases between them. The CDR3 has 15 residues. CDR1 is SGHAT and CDR2 is FQNNGV in the germline V gene. The CDR3: CASRGLVASTDTQYF. CDR3 nucleotide sequence: TGTGCCAGCAGAGGACTGGTGGCTAGCACAGATACGCAGTATTTT.

As regards this clone: One end of the junction fails to match germline, which may point to a read error. The gene calls are TRBV29-1 and TRBJ2-1, with 10 bases lining up with TRBD1. Germline-derived CDR1 and CDR2 are SQVTM and ANQGSEA. The CDR3 is 17 amino acids. CDR3 loop: CSVERLTGGYDYNKQFF. CDR3 nucleotides: TGCAGCGTTGAACGGTTGACAGGGGGCTACGATTACAATAAGCAGTTCTTC.